The clone carrying this TCR beta chain has a handful of counts. Its antigen is unknown. Germline V CDR1 and CDR2: SGHTA, FQGNSA. The CDR3 runs to 14 residues. Unmatched junction bases numbered 4, after V lost 6 bases and J lost 1 base. The data derive from a study of T cell repertoires in cytomegalovirus infection. From the reads, TCRdb called clonotypes with MiXCR, one entry per CDR3 protein. The data hold hundreds of thousands of distinct CDR3 sequences, with around 30% observed a single time. This receptor was identified in a human donor in good health (CMV status not recorded). Some clones in this sample may be carry-over from other donors' samples. V gene TRBV7-2 combines with J gene TRBJ2-3, with 7 nucleotides matching TRBD2. The specimen comprised cultured PBMCs, sampled from culture after CMV antigen stimulation. This CDR3 reads CASRASGGTDTQYF. CDR3 nucleotides: TGTGCCAGCAGAGCTAGCGGAGGCACAGATACGCAGTATTTT.